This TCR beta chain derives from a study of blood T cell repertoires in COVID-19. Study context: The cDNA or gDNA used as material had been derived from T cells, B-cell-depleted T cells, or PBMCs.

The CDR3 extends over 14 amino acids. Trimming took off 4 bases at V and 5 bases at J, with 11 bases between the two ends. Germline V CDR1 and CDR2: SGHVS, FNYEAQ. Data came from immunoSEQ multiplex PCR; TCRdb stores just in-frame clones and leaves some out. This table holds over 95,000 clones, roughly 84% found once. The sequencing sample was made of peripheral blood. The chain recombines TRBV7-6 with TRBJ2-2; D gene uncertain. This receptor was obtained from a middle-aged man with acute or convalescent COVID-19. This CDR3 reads CASSSLGSTGELFF. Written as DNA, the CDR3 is TGTGCCAGCAGCTCCCTTGGCAGTACCGGGGAGCTGTTTTTT.